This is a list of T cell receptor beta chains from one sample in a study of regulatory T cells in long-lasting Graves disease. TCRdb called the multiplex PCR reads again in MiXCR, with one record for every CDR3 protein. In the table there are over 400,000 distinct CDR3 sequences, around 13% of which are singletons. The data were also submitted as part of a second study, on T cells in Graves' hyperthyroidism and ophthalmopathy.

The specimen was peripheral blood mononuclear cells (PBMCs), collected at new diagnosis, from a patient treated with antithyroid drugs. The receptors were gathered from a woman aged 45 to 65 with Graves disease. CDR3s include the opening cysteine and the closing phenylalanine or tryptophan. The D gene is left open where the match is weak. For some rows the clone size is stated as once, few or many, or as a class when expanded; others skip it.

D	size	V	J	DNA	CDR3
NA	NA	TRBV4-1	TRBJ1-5	TGCGCCAGCAGCCAAGATATAGGAAGGCAGCCCCAGCATTTT	CASSQDIGRQPQHF
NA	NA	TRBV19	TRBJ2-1	TGTGCCAGTAGTATAGATCAGGGGAGCTCCTACAATGAGCAGTTCTTC	CASSIDQGSSYNEQFF
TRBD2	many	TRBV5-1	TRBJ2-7	TGTGCCAGCAGCCCTGGGACTAGCGGGAGTATTTACGAGCAGTACTTC	CASSPGTSGSIYEQYF
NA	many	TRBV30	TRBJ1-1	TGTGCCTGGAGTATGTACGGGAGGGAGAACACTGAAGCTTTCTTT	CAWSMYGRENTEAFF
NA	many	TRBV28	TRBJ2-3	TGTGCCAGCTTCAACACAGATACGCAGTATTTT	CASFNTDTQYF
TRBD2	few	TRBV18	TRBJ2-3	TGTGCCAGCTCACCGATGGGACTAGCGGGAGACACAGATACGCAGTATTTT	CASSPMGLAGDTDTQYF
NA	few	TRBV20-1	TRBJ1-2	TGCAGTGCAGCCCCAGGACTCAAGGAAGGCTACACCTTC	CSAAPGLKEGYTF
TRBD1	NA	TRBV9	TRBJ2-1	TGTGCCAGCAGCGAGGGACAGGTGCCCTACAATGAGCAGTTCTTC	CASSEGQVPYNEQFF
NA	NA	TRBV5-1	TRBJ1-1	TGCGCCAGCTACCCCTCCGGGGCTTTCTTT	CASYPSGAFF
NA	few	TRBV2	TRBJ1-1	TGTGCCAGCAGCTTAGTCGGGCCTGAGACTGAAGCTTTCTTT	CASSLVGPETEAFF
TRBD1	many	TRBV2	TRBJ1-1	TGTGCCAGCAGTTCAACAGGGGGCAGTCGGGAAGCTTTCTTT	CASSSTGGSREAFF
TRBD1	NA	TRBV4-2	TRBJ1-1	TGTGCCAGCAGCCAAGCCGGGACAGGGAGAACTGAAGCTTTCTTT	CASSQAGTGRTEAFF
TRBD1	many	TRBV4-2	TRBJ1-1	TGTGCCAGCAGCCCGAGCCGACAGGGGCGATTAAGTTTGACTGAAGCTTTCTTT	CASSPSRQGRLSLTEAFF
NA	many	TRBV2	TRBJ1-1	TGTGCCAGCAGTGAAAGGAGGCAGAACACTGAAGCTTTCTTT	CASSERRQNTEAFF
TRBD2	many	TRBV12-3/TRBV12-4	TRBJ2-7	TGTGCCAGCAGTTTAGCGCTAACGGGAGGGCCCTACGAGCAGTACTTC	CASSLALTGGPYEQYF
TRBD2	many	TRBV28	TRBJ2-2	TGTGCCAGCAGTCTGTGGGGACTAGCGGTCGACACCGGGGAGCTGTTTTTT	CASSLWGLAVDTGELFF
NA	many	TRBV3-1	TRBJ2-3	TGCGCCAGCAGCCAAGATCTAGATACGCAGTATTTT	CASSQDLDTQYF
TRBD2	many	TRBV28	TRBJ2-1	TGTGCCAGCATCATAGCCCTAGCGGGAGGGCTGGACAATGAGCAGTTCTTC	CASIIALAGGLDNEQFF
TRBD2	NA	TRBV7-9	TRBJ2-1	TGTGCCAGCAGCTCGGGACTAGGGACCTACAATGAGCAGTTCTTC	CASSSGLGTYNEQFF
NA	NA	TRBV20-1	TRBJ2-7	TGCAGTGCTAGAGTTAACTACGAGCAGTACTTC	CSARVNYEQYF
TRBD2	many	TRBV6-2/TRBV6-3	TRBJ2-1	TGTGCCAGCAGAGGGACTAGCGGGAGGGGGTACAATGAGCAGTTCTTC	CASRGTSGRGYNEQFF
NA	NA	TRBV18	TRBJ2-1	TGTGCCAGCTCACCTAAATACAATGAGCAGTTCTTC	CASSPKYNEQFF
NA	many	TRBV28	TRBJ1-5	TGTGCCAGCAGTTCCTCAGGGGTTGCGGGTCAGCCCCAGCATTTT	CASSSSGVAGQPQHF
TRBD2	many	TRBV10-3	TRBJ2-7	TGTGCCATCAGTCCCGGTTTTGCTAGCGGGGTTAGCTCCTACGAGCAGTACTTC	CAISPGFASGVSSYEQYF
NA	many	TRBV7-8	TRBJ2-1	TGTGCCAGCAGCTTAGGGGTGGGCAACTACAATGAGCAGTTCTTC	CASSLGVGNYNEQFF
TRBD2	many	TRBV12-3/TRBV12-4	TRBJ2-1	TGTGCCAGCAGTTGGACTAGCGGGAGGGCCGAGCAGTTCTTC	CASSWTSGRAEQFF
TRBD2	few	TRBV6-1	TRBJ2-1	TGTGCCAGCAGACTAGCGGGAGTTTATGAGCAGTTCTTC	CASRLAGVYEQFF
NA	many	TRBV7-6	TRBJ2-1	TGTGCCAGCAGCCCCGGTTTCGCGGGAAGGACCTACAATGAGCAGTTCTTC	CASSPGFAGRTYNEQFF
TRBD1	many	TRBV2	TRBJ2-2	TGTGCCAGCGGACAGGGGTACACCGGGGAGCTGTTTTTT	CASGQGYTGELFF
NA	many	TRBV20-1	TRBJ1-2	TGCAGTGCTAAAGCCGGTGTAGTCTCTAACTATGGCTACACCTTC	CSAKAGVVSNYGYTF